The 7 T cell receptor beta chains below all came from one sample that was sequenced in a study of T cell responses to AZD1222 COVID-19 vaccine. Produced via immunoSEQ multiplex PCR; TCRdb's table is partial and in-frame only. The sample lists some 130,000 clones; approximately 95% were seen once. Sequences were derived from peripheral blood, sampled 28 days after the second AZD1222 dose. Source of these receptors: an adult who received the AZD1222 COVID-19 vaccine.

The chain is built from TRBV10-2 and TRBJ1-2, with 7 bases lining up with TRBD1. This CDR3 has 17 residues. V shed 0 bases and J 1 base; nucleotides not matched to a gene: 8. Germline V gives CDR1 WSHSY, CDR2 SAAADI. CDR3 loop: CASSESTTGTVNYGYTF. The CDR3 bases are TGCGCCAGCAGTGAGTCCACAACTGGGACAGTTAACTATGGCTACACCTTC.

This clone was seen a few times. The chain combines TRBV2 with TRBJ1-2; 7 bases align to TRBD1. This CDR3 is 14 amino acids long. Germline V gene sequence: CDR1 SNHLY, CDR2 FYNNEI. V dropped 2 bases and J dropped 6; count of bases not matched to a gene: 6. As DNA, the CDR3 is TGTGCCAGCAGTGAATGGGCAGGGGGTAATGGCTACACCTTC. This translates into CASSEWAGGNGYTF.

This chain uses TRBV12-5 with TRBJ2-2, with D possibly matching TRBD2 (6 bases). The CDR3 sequence is 17 residues long. CDR1 LGHNT and CDR2 FRNRAP come from the germline V gene. The V end lost 3 bases, the J end lost 1 base, and 15 bases lay between the germline ends. The CDR3: CASGFLLEGLNTGELFF. Written as DNA, the CDR3 is TGTGCTAGTGGTTTTTTATTGGAGGGTCTGAACACCGGGGAGCTGTTTTTT.

The chain recombines TRBV19 with TRBJ1-5, with D unresolved. Between the trimmed V and J ends, which lost 3 bases and 3 bases, there was a span of 9 bases. This CDR3 is built from 14 residues. Germline CDR1 LNHDA, CDR2 SQIVND (reference sequence). For the CDR3, the DNA is TGTGCCAGTAGTATCGGGGTGCTCAATCAGCCCCAGCATTTT. Translation: CASSIGVLNQPQHF.

In this sample, this clone is medium-sized. The J gene is TRBJ1-5, the V gene TRBV6-2 or TRBV6-3; 8 nucleotides align to TRBD1. Germline CDR1 reads MNHEY; CDR2 reads SVGEGT. V gave up 0 bases and J gave up 6 bases; unmatched junction bases: 4. There are 15 residues in the CDR3. The CDR3 DNA sequence: TGTGCCAGCAGTTACTCCCCCGACAGGGGTCAGCCCCAGCATTTT. Its translation: CASSYSPDRGQPQHF.

The chain links TRBV28 to TRBJ1-5; unclear D gene. The CDR3 is made up of 17 amino acids. Germline values: CDR1 MDHEN, CDR2 SYDVKM. V was shortened by 3 bases and J by 0 bases, with 15 bases between the two germline ends. The CDR3 region is CASSFFLGLYSNQPQHF. CDR3 nucleotides: TGTGCCAGCAGTTTTTTCTTGGGGTTATATAGCAATCAGCCCCAGCATTTT.

This chain uses TRBV12-3 or TRBV12-4 with TRBJ1-1; D remains unclear. This CDR3 region has 11 residues. V lost 6 bases to trimming and J lost 8 bases, with 10 bases between them. CDR3 sequence (DNA): TGTGCCAGCAGCCTTCGGGGAGAAGCTTTCTTT. Protein: CASSLRGEAFF.